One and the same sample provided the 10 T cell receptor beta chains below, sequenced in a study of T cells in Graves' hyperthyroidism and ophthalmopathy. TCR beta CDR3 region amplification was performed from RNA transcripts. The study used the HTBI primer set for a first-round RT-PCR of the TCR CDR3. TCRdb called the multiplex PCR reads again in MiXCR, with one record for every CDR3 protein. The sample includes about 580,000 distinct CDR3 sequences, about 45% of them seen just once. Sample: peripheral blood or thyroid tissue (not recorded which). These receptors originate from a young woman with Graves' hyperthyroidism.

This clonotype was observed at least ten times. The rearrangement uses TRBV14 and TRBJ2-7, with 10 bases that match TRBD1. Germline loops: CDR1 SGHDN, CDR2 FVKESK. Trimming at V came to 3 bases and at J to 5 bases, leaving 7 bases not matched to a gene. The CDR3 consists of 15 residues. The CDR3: CASSQDRGYWDEQYF. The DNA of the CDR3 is TGTGCCAGCAGCCAGGACAGGGGGTATTGGGACGAGCAGTACTTC.

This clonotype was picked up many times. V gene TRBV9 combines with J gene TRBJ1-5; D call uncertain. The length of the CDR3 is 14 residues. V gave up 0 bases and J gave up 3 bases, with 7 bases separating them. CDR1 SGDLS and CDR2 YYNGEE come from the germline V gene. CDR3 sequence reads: CASSVGELNQPQHF. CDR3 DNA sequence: TGTGCCAGCAGCGTAGGGGAGCTCAATCAGCCCCAGCATTTT.

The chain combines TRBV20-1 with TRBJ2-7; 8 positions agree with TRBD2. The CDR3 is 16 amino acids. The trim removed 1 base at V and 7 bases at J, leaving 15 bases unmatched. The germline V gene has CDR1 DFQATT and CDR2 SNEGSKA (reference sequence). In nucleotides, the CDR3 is TGCAGTGCTAGAGTTTACGGGGGGGCGCGATACAATGAGCAGTACTTC. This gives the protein CSARVYGGARYNEQYF.

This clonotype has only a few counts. The CDR3 here is CSARKQNMNTEAFF. The CDR3 nucleotides read TGCAGTGCTAGAAAACAGAACATGAACACTGAAGCTTTCTTT. The chain couples TRBV20-1 to TRBJ1-1, with D uncertain. This CDR3 comprises 14 residues. V gave up 2 bases and J gave up 0 bases, with 10 bases separating them. Germline CDR1 is DFQATT and CDR2 is SNEGSKA (reference sequence).

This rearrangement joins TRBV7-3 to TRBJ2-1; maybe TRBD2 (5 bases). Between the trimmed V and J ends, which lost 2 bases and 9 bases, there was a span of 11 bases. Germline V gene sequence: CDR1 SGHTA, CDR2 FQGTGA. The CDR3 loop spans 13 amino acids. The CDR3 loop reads CASSLQTGSEQFF. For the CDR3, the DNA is TGTGCCAGCAGCTTACAAACGGGGAGTGAGCAGTTCTTC.

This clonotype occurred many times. The CDR3 loop reads CASSTVDGEETQYF. CDR3 in DNA: TGTGCCAGCAGCACTGTTGACGGTGAAGAGACCCAGTACTTC. V and J are TRBV7-9 and TRBJ2-5; D not resolved. Germline V gives CDR1 SEHNR, CDR2 FQNEAQ (reference sequence). V lost 5 bases to trimming and J lost 3 bases, with 13 bases between them. This CDR3 has 14 residues.

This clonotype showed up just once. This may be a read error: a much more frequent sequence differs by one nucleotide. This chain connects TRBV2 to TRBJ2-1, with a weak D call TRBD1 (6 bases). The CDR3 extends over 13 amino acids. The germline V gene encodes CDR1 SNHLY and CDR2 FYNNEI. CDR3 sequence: CAGSEYQGREQFF. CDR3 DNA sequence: TGTGCCGGCAGTGAATACCAGGGGCGTGAGCAGTTCTTC.

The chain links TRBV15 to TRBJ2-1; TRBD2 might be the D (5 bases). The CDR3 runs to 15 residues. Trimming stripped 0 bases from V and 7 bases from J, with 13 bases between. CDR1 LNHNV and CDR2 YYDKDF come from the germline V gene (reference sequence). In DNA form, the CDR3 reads TGTGCCACCAGCAGAGATCAGGCACAGCGGAATGAGCAGTTCTTC. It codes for CATSRDQAQRNEQFF.

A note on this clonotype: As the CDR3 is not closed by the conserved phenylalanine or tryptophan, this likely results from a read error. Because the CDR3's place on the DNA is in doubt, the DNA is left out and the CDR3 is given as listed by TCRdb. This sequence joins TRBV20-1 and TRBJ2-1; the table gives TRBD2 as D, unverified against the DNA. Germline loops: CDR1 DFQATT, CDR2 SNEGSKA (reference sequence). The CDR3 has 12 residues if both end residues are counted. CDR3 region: CSPRGITVALAG.

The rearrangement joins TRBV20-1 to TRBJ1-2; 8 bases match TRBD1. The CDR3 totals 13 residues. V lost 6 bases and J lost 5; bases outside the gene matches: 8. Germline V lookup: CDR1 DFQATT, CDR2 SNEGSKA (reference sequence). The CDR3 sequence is CSASDTGGYGYTF. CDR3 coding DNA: TGCAGTGCCTCAGACACAGGGGGATATGGCTACACCTTC.